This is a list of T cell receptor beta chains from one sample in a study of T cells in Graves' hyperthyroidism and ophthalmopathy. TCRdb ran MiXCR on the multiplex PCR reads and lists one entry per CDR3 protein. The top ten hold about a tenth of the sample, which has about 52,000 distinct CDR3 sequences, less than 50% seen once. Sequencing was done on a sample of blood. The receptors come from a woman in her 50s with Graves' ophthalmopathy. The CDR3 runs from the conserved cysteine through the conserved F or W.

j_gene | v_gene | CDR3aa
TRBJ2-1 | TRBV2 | CASSDKLAGGNEQFF
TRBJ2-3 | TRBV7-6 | CASSTDGDADTQYF
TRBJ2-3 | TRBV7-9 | CASSYPPGTAGDTQYF
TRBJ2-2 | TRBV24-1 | CATSVGPNTGELFF
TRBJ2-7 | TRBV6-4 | CASSVQEGYEQYF
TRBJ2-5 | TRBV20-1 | CSATTGGKETQYF
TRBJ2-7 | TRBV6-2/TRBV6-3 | CASSYRVGGSYEQYF
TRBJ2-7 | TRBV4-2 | CASSHNQGAGEYEQYF
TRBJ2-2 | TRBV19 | CASSNGNAGELFF
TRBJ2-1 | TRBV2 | CASSYTGGPYNEQFF
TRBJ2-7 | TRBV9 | CASSVEDSSFPYEQYF
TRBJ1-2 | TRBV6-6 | CASSTIRGPGLNYGYTF
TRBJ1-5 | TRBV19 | CASNPSGRDTGTDSNQPQHF
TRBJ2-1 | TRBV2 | CASSGALSGPSYDEQFF
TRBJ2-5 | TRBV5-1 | CASSLGVGQQETQYF
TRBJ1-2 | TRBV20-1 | CSAIGRGIYGYTF
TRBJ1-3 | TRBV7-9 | CASSLPGQENTIYF
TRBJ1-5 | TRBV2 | CASTASGNYNEPQHF
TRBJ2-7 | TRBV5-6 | CASSLPGRHDYEQYF
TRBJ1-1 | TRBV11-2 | CASSLEGRSEAFF
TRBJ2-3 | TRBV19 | CASSVLAGLYNEQYF
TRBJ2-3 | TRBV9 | CASSALQGIGGDTQYF
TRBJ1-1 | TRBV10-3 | CAISEPRTELNTEAFF
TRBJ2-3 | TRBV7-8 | CASSLGMAGGPHSTDTQYF
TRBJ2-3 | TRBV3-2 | CASSPLASGHTDTQYF
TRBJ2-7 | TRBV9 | CASSPGTGSHEQYF
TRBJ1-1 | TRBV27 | CATGPGTVNTEAFF
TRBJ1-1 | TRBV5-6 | CASRAGVDRTEAFF
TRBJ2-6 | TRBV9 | CVSSVGGVGANVLTF
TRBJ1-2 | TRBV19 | CASNPGQGDYGYTF
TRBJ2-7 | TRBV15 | CATSRVARDEQYF
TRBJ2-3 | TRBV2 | CASSHDRYNEQYF
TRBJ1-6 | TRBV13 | CASSLAHSPLHF
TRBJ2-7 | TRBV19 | CASSPRATGSYEQYF
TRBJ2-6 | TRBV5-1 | CASSSIQSGANVLTF
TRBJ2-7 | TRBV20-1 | CSARVSDHEQYF
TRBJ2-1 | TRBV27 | CASSSGQGSSYNEQFF
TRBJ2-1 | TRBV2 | CASSEGLAGGYNEQFF
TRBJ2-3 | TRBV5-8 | CASSLAIRTGFEDTQYF
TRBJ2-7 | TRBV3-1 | CASSLGTGGYEQYF
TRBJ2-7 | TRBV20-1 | CSARGDGRGVSSYEQYF
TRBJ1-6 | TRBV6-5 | CASSYSWDSDSPLHF
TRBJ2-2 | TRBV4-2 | CASSHTGGETYTGELFF
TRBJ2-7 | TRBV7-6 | CASSASGSYEQYF
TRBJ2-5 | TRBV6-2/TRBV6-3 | CASSYSTGLETQYF
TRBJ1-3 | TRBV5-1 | CASSLAGETGNTIYF
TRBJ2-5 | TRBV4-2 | CAGSERWGSEAQYF
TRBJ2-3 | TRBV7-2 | CASSQLAGGGADTQYF
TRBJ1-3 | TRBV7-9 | CASSLEGRSGNTIYF
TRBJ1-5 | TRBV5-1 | CASSLVAGEDQPQHF
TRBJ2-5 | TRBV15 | CATSSYAQNQETQYF
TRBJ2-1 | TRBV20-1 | CSAPSGAYNEQFF
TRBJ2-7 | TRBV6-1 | CASRWERIYEQYF
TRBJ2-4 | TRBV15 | CATSRDRKNIQYF
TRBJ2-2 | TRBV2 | CASRPSLGRSANTGELFF
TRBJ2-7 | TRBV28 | CASSPQPTGPKYF
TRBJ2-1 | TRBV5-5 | CASSFPSLSLASGGPSSYNEHFF
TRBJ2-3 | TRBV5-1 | CASSPVAIITDTQYF
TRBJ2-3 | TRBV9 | CASSAKLAGADTQYF
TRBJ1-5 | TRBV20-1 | CSARDGGVGGNQPQHF